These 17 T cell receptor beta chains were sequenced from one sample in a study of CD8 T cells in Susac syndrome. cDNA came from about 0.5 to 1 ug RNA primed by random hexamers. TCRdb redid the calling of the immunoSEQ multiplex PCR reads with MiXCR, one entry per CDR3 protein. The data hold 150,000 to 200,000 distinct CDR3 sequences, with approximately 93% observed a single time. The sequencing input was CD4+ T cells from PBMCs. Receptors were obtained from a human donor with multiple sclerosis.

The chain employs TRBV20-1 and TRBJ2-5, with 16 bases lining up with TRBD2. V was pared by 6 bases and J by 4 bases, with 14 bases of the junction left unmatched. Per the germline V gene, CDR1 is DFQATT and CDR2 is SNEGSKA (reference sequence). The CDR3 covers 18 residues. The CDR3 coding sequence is TGCAGTGCGGAGGGACTAGCGGGAGGGCCATCCCAAGCAGAGACCCAGTACTTC. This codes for CSAEGLAGGPSQAETQYF.

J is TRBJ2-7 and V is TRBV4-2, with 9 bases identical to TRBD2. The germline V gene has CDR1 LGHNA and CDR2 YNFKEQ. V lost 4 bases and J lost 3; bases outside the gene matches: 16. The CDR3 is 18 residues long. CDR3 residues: CASSLGPRAGGLNYEQYF. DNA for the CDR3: TGTGCCAGCAGCCTAGGGCCAAGGGCGGGAGGGTTGAACTACGAGCAGTACTTC.

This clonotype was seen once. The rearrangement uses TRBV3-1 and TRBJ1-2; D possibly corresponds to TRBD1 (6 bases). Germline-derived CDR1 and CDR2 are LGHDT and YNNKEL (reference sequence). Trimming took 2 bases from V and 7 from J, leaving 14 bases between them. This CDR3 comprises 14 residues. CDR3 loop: CASSQKGHGSGYTF. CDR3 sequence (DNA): TGTGCCAGCAGCCAAAAGGGACACGGCAGTGGCTACACCTTC.

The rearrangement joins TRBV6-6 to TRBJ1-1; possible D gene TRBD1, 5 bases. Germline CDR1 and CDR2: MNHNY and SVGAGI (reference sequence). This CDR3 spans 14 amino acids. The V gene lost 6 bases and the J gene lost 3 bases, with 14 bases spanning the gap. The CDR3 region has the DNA TGTGCCAGCAGCCTTGATCAGGGTTACACTGAAGCTTTCTTT. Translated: CASSLDQGYTEAFF.

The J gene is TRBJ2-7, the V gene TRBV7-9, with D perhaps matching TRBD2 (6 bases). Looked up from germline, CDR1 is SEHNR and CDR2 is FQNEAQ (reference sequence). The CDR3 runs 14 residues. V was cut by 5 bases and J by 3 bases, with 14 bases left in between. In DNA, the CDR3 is TGTGCCAGCAGCCCCCCGGGACTGATCTACGAGCAGTACTTC. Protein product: CASSPPGLIYEQYF.

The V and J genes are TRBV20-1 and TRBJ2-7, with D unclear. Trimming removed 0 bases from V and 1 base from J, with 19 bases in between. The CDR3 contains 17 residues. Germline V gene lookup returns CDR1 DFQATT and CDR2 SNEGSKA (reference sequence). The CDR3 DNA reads TGCAGTGCTAGAGATTTAAGGGCGGCCCAAGCATCCTACGAGCAGTACTTC. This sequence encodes CSARDLRAAQASYEQYF.

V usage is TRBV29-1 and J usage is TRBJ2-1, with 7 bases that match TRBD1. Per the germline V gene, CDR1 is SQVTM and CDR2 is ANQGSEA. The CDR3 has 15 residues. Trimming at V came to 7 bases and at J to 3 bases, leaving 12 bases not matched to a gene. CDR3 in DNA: TGCAGCGCCCGAGATGGGACAGTGATCTACAATGAGCAGTTCTTC. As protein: CSARDGTVIYNEQFF.

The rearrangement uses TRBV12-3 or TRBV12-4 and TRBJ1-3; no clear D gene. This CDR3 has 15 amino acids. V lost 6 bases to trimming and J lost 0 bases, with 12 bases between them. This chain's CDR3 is CASSRGRISGNTIYF. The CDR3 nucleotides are TGTGCCAGCAGCCGTGGTCGGATCTCTGGAAACACCATATATTTT.

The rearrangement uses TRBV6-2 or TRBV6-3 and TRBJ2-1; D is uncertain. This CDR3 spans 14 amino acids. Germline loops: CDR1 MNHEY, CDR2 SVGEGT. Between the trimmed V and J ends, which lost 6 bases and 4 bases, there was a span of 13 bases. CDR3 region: CASSPSSLYNEQFF. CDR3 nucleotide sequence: TGTGCCAGCAGCCCCTCGTCCCTGTACAATGAGCAGTTCTTC.

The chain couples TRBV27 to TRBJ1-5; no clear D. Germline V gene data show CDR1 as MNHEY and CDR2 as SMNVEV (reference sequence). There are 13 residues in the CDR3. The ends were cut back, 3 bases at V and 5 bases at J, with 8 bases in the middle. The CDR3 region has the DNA TGTGCCAGCAGTTTGGGCTTCTATCAGCCCCAGCATTTT. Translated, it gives CASSLGFYQPQHF.

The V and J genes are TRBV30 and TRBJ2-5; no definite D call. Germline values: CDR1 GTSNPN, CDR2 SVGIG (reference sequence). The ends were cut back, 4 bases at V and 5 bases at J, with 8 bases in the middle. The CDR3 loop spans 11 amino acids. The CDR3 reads CAWTLLETQYF. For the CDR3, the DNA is TGTGCCTGGACCCTGTTGGAGACCCAGTACTTC.

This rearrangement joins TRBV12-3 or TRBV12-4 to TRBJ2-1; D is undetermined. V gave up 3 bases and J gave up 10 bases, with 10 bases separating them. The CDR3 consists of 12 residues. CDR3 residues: CASSFGPREQFF. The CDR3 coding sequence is TGTGCCAGCAGTTTCGGTCCCCGGGAGCAGTTCTTC.

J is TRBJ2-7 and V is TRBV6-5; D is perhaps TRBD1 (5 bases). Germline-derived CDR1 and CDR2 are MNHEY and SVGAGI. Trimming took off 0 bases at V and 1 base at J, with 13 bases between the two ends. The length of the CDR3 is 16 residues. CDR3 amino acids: CASSYSIGQGSYEQYF. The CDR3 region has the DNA TGTGCCAGCAGTTACTCTATAGGGCAGGGTTCCTACGAGCAGTACTTC.

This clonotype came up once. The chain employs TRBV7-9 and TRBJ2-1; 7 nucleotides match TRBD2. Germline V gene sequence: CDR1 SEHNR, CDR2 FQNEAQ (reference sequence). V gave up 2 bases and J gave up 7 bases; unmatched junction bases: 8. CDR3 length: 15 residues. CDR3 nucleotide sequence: TGTGCCAGCAGCTTAAGGCTAGCGGAGTTAAATGAGCAGTTCTTC. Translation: CASSLRLAELNEQFF.

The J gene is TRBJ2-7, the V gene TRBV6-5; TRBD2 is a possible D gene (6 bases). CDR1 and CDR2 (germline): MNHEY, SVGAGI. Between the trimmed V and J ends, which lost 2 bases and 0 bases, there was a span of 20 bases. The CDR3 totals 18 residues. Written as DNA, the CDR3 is TGTGCCAGCAGTTACGGGGGGACCCTGAGACTAAGCTCCTACGAGCAGTACTTC. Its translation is CASSYGGTLRLSSYEQYF.

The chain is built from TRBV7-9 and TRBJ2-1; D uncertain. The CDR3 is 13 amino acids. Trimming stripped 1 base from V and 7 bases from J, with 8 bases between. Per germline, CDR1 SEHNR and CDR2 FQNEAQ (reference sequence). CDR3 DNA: TGTGCCAGCAGCTTAGTGGGTAGGAATGAGCAGTTCTTC. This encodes CASSLVGRNEQFF.

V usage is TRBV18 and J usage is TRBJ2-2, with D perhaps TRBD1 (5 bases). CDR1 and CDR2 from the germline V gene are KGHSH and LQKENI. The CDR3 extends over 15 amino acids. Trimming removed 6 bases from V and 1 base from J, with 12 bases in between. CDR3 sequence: CASSPTGRNTGELFF. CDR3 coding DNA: TGTGCCAGCTCTCCCACAGGACGGAACACCGGGGAGCTGTTTTTT.